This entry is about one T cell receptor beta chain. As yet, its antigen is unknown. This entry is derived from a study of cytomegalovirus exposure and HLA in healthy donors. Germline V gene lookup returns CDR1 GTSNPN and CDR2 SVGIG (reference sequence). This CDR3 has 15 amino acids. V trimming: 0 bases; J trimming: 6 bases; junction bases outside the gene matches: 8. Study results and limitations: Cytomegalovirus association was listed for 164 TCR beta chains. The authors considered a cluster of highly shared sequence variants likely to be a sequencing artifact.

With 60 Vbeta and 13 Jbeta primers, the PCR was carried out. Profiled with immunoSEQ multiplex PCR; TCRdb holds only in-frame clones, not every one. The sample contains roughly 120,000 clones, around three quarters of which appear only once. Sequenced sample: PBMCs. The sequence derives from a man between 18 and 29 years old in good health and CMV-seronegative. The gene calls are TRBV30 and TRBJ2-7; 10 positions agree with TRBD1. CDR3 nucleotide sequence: TGTGCCTGGAGTGTACGATGGACAGGGGGTCCCGAGCAGTACTTC. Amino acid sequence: CAWSVRWTGGPEQYF.